A single sample is the source of the 32 T cell receptor beta chains below, sequenced in a study of blood T cells in healthy people across ages. A second PCR, run for about 7 to 12 cycles, used a sample-barcoded 5' primer plus a J-beta primer mix. TCRdb analysed the 5' RACE reads with MiXCR anew, one entry per CDR3 protein. The sample lists some 1.5 million distinct CDR3 sequences, around 40% seen once, with under 5% in the top ten. The material sequenced was blood. The receptors were gathered from a woman under 30 in good health.

This clonotype came up a few times. This rearrangement joins TRBV27 to TRBJ2-7; D is unresolved. Trimming took 4 bases from V and 2 from J, leaving 15 bases between them. This CDR3 comprises 15 residues. Germline V CDR1 and CDR2: MNHEY, SMNVEV (reference sequence). The CDR3 region is CASSSLSGTAYEQYF. DNA for the CDR3: TGTGCCAGCAGTTCTCTTTCAGGCACGGCCTACGAGCAGTACTTC.

The gene calls are TRBV12-3 or TRBV12-4 and TRBJ2-1, with no clear D. This CDR3 is built from 16 residues. V gave up 6 bases and J gave up 5 bases, with 20 bases separating them. The CDR3 protein is CASSRPMSGSHNEQFF. The CDR3 nucleotides are TGTGCCAGCAGCCGCCCAATGAGTGGTTCTCACAATGAGCAGTTCTTC.

The rearrangement links TRBV12-3 or TRBV12-4 to TRBJ2-1, with 11 bases lining up with TRBD2. TRBJ2-7 explains the end of the DNA better; the J call may be wrong. This CDR3 region has 15 residues. CDR3 nucleotide sequence: TGTGCCAGCAGAGCTACTAGCGGGGGTTACAATGAGCAGTACTTC. It specifies CASRATSGGYNEQYF.

This chain links TRBV7-2 with TRBJ2-7, with 11 bases that match TRBD2. The CDR3 is 17 amino acids. With 5 bases clipped from V and 7 bases from J, the junction kept 16 bases outside the gene matches. Germline V gene lookup returns CDR1 SGHTA and CDR2 FQGNSA. In DNA form, the CDR3 reads TGTGCCAGCAGCCAAAGGACTAGCGGGCTTTCTACAAATGAGCAGTACTTC. It codes for CASSQRTSGLSTNEQYF.

The chain combines TRBV5-1 with TRBJ1-6; D ambiguous. Trimming left V 3 bases short and J 6 bases short, with 13 bases between. The CDR3 extends over 15 amino acids. Germline V lookup: CDR1 SGHRS, CDR2 YFSETQ. DNA for the CDR3: TGCGCCAGCAGCTCAAGGACGGGCATTAATTCACCCCTCCACTTT. Protein product: CASSSRTGINSPLHF.

This clonotype has a handful of counts. The chain recombines TRBV30 with TRBJ2-1; D unresolved. V was pared by 0 bases and J by 8 bases, with 14 bases between. The CDR3 totals 14 residues. Germline CDR1 reads GTSNPN; CDR2 reads SVGIG (reference sequence). The CDR3 reads CAWSVLRPSDEQFF. The CDR3 coding sequence is TGTGCCTGGAGTGTACTACGACCGTCGGATGAGCAGTTCTTC.

The rearrangement uses TRBV4-2 and TRBJ1-2; maybe TRBD1 (6 bases). The germline gives CDR1 LGHNA, CDR2 YNFKEQ. V lost 2 bases to trimming and J lost 3 bases, with 28 bases between them. There are 20 residues in the CDR3. The CDR3 sequence: CASSQTPGTTKGGMDYGYTF. The CDR3 DNA reads as TGTGCCAGCAGCCAAACCCCGGGGACAACAAAAGGGGGGATGGACTATGGCTACACCTTC.

V and J are TRBV20-1 and TRBJ1-1; tentative D call: TRBD1 (6 bases). Germline V lookup: CDR1 DFQATT, CDR2 SNEGSKA (reference sequence). The CDR3 has 14 amino acids. Trimming pared 3 bases from V and 1 base from J, leaving 12 bases between. CDR3 in DNA: TGCAGTGCTAGGGCCAGGGGTCCGAACACTGAAGCTTTCTTT. Protein: CSARARGPNTEAFF.

This clonotype was seen only once. Mismatch with germline at one junction end may stem from a read error. V usage is TRBV7-9 and J usage is TRBJ1-4; D possibly corresponds to TRBD1 (6 bases). The CDR3 contains 14 residues. CDR1 SEHNR and CDR2 FQNEAQ come from the germline V gene (reference sequence). This CDR3 reads CASTLGGGGEELFF. The CDR3 DNA is TGTGCCAGCACCCTCGGCGGGGGCGGTGAAGAACTGTTTTTT. Based on the CDR3 plus reference TRBV7-9 and TRBJ1-4, the full variable domain is DTGVSQNPRHKITKRGQNVTFRCDPISEHNRLYWYRQTLGQGPEFLTYFQNEAQLEKSRLLSDRFSAERPKGSFSTLEIQRTEQGDSAMYLCASTLGGGGEELFFGSGTQLSVL.

This clonotype turned up a few times. The chain is built from TRBV4-3 and TRBJ2-3; D may be TRBD2 (6 bases). Trimming stripped 6 bases from V and 2 bases from J, with 15 bases between. Germline V gene data show CDR1 as LGHNA and CDR2 as YSLEER. This CDR3 region has 15 residues. CDR3 sequence: CASSRAGLNTDTQYF. CDR3 bases: TGCGCCAGCAGTCGAGCAGGACTAAACACAGATACGCAGTATTTT.

This clonotype was observed a single time. The chain employs TRBV9 and TRBJ1-3, with 8 positions matching TRBD1. V trimming: 4 bases; J trimming: 2 bases; junction bases outside the gene matches: 14. Germline V CDR1 and CDR2: SGDLS, YYNGEE. The CDR3 is 18 amino acids. In DNA form, the CDR3 reads TGTGCCAGCAGCCCGTGGACAGGGCACAGATTTCCTGGAAACACCATATATTTT. It specifies CASSPWTGHRFPGNTIYF. Full variable domain (rest looked up from reference TRBV9 and TRBJ1-3): DSGVTQTPKHLITATGQRVTLRCSPRSGDLSVYWYQQSLDQGLQFLIQYYNGEERAKGNILERFSAQQFPDLHSELNLSSLELGDSALYFCASSPWTGHRFPGNTIYFGEGSWLTVV.

The V gene is TRBV29-1, the J gene TRBJ2-2; D ambiguous. CDR3 length equals 13 residues. Germline V gene lookup returns CDR1 SQVTM and CDR2 ANQGSEA. V gave up 4 bases and J gave up 3 bases, with 9 bases separating them. CDR3 nucleotides: TGCAGCGTTGGTGGTTTCGACACCGGGGAGCTGTTTTTT. It yields the protein CSVGGFDTGELFF.

The table lists this clonotype with many counts. The V gene is TRBV12-3 or TRBV12-4, the J gene TRBJ2-5, with no clear D. The CDR3 has 13 amino acids. Trimming took 6 bases from V and 2 from J, leaving 10 bases between them. The CDR3 here is CASSRSVQETQYF. In DNA, the CDR3 is TGTGCCAGCAGCCGGTCGGTTCAAGAGACCCAGTACTTC.

A few counts support this clonotype. The rearrangement links TRBV20-1 to TRBJ2-3; perhaps TRBD2 as D (7 bases). The CDR3 is 17 residues long. V was cut by 3 bases and J by 4 bases, with 23 bases left in between. CDR1 is DFQATT and CDR2 is SNEGSKA in the germline V gene (reference sequence). The CDR3 bases are TGCAGTGCTAGGGGTTACGGGGGGCCCCACCCTCCAGATACGCAGTATTTT. Protein: CSARGYGGPHPPDTQYF.

This clonotype was counted only a few times. This chain joins TRBV5-1 and TRBJ1-1; the match to TRBD1 covers 9 bases. J was trimmed by 1 base and V by 4 bases; bases with no gene match: 5. The V gene's germline CDR1 is SGHRS and CDR2 YFSETQ. This CDR3 comprises 15 residues. Here the CDR3 DNA reads TGCGCCAGCAGCGACCGGGACAGGGCGAACACTGAAGCTTTCTTT. It specifies CASSDRDRANTEAFF.

With respect to this clonotype: Sequence at one end of the junction differs from germline and may be a read error. The chain employs TRBV4-1 and TRBJ2-4; D is possibly TRBD1 (6 bases). The CDR3 runs 17 residues. CDR1 is MGHRA, CDR2 YSYEKL, per germline. CDR3 DNA sequence: TGCGCCAGCAGCCAAGAAACAGGGACCCTAGCCAAAAGCATTCAGTACTTC. It is translated as CASSQETGTLAKSIQYF.

The genes are TRBV18 and TRBJ1-1, with 7 bases matching TRBD1. This CDR3 region has 14 residues. V was clipped by 1 base and J by 4 bases; unmatched bases: 3. Germline V gene lookup returns CDR1 KGHSH and CDR2 LQKENI. The CDR3 DNA sequence: TGTGCCAGCTCACCACAGGGGGCCCCCACTGAAGCTTTCTTT. As protein: CASSPQGAPTEAFF.

Ten or more counts support this clonotype. V gene TRBV7-2 combines with J gene TRBJ2-4; D is uncertain. Trimming pared 5 bases from V and 6 bases from J, leaving 8 bases between. Germline V gives CDR1 SGHTA, CDR2 FQGNSA. The length of the CDR3 is 12 residues. The CDR3 nucleotides read TGTGCCAGCAGCCCAGACCTAAACATTCAGTACTTC. Protein product: CASSPDLNIQYF.

The chain couples TRBV5-5 to TRBJ2-5; D perhaps matches TRBD2 (6 bases). This CDR3 contains 16 residues. CDR1 is SGHKS and CDR2 is YYEKEE in the germline V gene (reference sequence). The V and J ends lost 4 bases and 2 bases respectively, with 18 bases between them. CDR3 sequence reads: CASSLRVGGNQETQYF. CDR3 nucleotide sequence: TGTGCCAGCAGCCTCAGGGTAGGAGGGAATCAAGAGACCCAGTACTTC.

This clonotype was observed a single time. This clone may be a read error of a much larger clone one base away. The rearrangement joins TRBV3-1 to TRBJ2-1; the D is unclear. Looked up from germline, CDR1 is LGHDT and CDR2 is YNNKEL (reference sequence). The V end was cut by 3 bases, the J end by 7 bases, with 4 bases between. The CDR3 is 11 amino acids. DNA for the CDR3: TGTGCCAGCAGCCAGTGGAATGAGCAGTTCTTC. As protein: CASSQWNEQFF.

The chain couples TRBV12-3 or TRBV12-4 to TRBJ1-3; 8 bases line up with TRBD1. The junction had 13 bases not matched to a gene; V was cut back by 5 bases and J by 4 bases. The CDR3 extends over 17 amino acids. CDR3 loop: CASSLVTGGRSGNTIYF. Here the CDR3 DNA reads TGTGCCAGCAGTCTGGTCACAGGGGGTAGGTCAGGAAACACCATATATTTT.

This clonotype was found a few times. The rearrangement links TRBV10-3 to TRBJ2-5; TRBD1 matches at 7 bases. This CDR3 spans 13 amino acids. Germline CDR1 ENHRY, CDR2 SYGVKD. V trimming: 6 bases; J trimming: 4 bases; junction bases outside the gene matches: 5. The chain's CDR3 is CAIRRQGSETQYF. CDR3 bases: TGTGCCATCAGAAGACAGGGCTCAGAGACCCAGTACTTC.

This sequence joins TRBV7-9 and TRBJ2-3; 7 bases line up with TRBD2. Per germline, CDR1 SEHNR and CDR2 FQNEAQ (reference sequence). This CDR3 spans 17 amino acids. V lost 0 bases to trimming and J lost 4 bases; unmatched junction nucleotides: 10. The CDR3 bases are TGTGCCAGCAGCTTAGCGAGGTTGCGGGAGTTGGCAGATACGCAGTATTTT. Protein: CASSLARLRELADTQYF.

The chain employs TRBV7-2 and TRBJ2-5; D is perhaps TRBD1 or TRBD2 (6 bases each). Between the trimmed V and J ends, which lost 5 bases and 8 bases, there was a span of 24 bases. The CDR3 spans 16 residues. From germline, CDR1 is SGHTA and CDR2 FQGNSA. The CDR3 loop reads CASSPMDSAGGGTQYF. The DNA of the CDR3 is TGTGCCAGCAGCCCAATGGACAGTGCCGGAGGGGGAACCCAGTACTTC.

This sequence joins TRBV29-1 and TRBJ2-2; D gene uncertain. Per germline, CDR1 SQVTM and CDR2 ANQGSEA. Trimming took off 4 bases at V and 0 bases at J, with 9 bases between the two ends. This CDR3 has 14 amino acids. The CDR3 DNA reads as TGCAGCGTTGCCCGGACCTCGAACACCGGGGAGCTGTTTTTT. Amino acid sequence: CSVARTSNTGELFF.

The rearrangement links TRBV20-1 to TRBJ2-4; D remains unclear. The J call may be wrong; the DNA end is better matched by TRBJ2-5. Looked up from germline, CDR1 is DFQATT and CDR2 is SNEGSKA (reference sequence). This CDR3 comprises 13 residues. The CDR3 DNA follows: TGCAGTGCTAGAGTTGACCATCCTGAGACCCAGTACTTC. Translating it yields CSARVDHPETQYF.

The chain uses TRBV5-1 and TRBJ2-3, with TRBD1 identical over 9 bases. V lost 4 bases, J lost 4 bases, and 4 bases stayed unmatched. The CDR3 loop spans 14 amino acids. From germline, CDR1 is SGHRS and CDR2 YFSETQ. The CDR3, as DNA: TGCGCCAGCAGCGGGGGACAGGGCCCAGATACGCAGTATTTT. Translating gives CASSGGQGPDTQYF. Full variable domain (outside the CDR3, taken from reference TRBV5-1 and TRBJ2-3): KAGVTQTPRYLIKTRGQQVTLSCSPISGHRSVSWYQQTPGQGLQFLFEYFSETQRNKGNFPGRFSGRQFSNSRSEMNVSTLELGDSALYLCASSGGQGPDTQYFGPGTRLTVL.

With respect to this clonotype: Given a much more abundant clone one base away, this may be a read error. The J gene is TRBJ2-7, the V gene TRBV6-2 or TRBV6-3, with D maybe TRBD2 (6 bases). CDR1 MNHEY and CDR2 SVGEGT come from the germline V gene. The CDR3 loop spans 14 amino acids. V gave up 6 bases and J gave up 1 base, with 13 bases separating them. CDR3 in DNA: TGTGCCAGCAGCCGACTAGAGGGTTCCTACGAGCAGTACTTC. It translates to CASSRLEGSYEQYF.

The V call is TRBV10-3, the J call TRBJ2-7; TRBD2 might be the D (5 bases). The germline V gene has CDR1 ENHRY and CDR2 SYGVKD. The CDR3 is 13 residues long. Deletions cut 10 bases from V and 6 bases from J, with 19 bases between. Here the CDR3 DNA reads TGTGCCAACACGTACAAAGAGGGCTCCGAGCAGTACTTC. It is translated as CANTYKEGSEQYF.

This clonotype showed up just a few times. The J gene is TRBJ2-7, the V gene TRBV20-1; either TRBD1 or TRBD2 may fit D (6 bases each). CDR3 size: 13 residues. With 6 bases removed from V and 5 bases from J, the gap between germline ends came to 17 bases. Germline CDR1 is DFQATT and CDR2 is SNEGSKA (reference sequence). The CDR3 sequence: CSASGGHSDEQYF. The CDR3 DNA follows: TGCAGTGCGTCCGGGGGCCACTCGGACGAGCAGTACTTC.

This clonotype has just a few counts. The CDR3 here is CSARDDRQYGYTF. The CDR3 DNA reads as TGCAGTGCTAGAGACGACAGGCAATATGGCTACACCTTC. The chain has TRBV20-1 and TRBJ1-2; D possibly corresponds to TRBD1 (6 bases). Germline values: CDR1 DFQATT, CDR2 SNEGSKA (reference sequence). The CDR3 consists of 13 residues. V was shortened by 0 bases and J by 5 bases, with 10 bases between the two germline ends.

The chain links TRBV6-2 or TRBV6-3 to TRBJ2-4; D gene uncertain. The germline gives CDR1 MNHEY, CDR2 SVGEGT. The CDR3 runs to 14 residues. Between the trimmed V and J ends, which lost 2 bases and 1 base, there was a span of 6 bases. The CDR3 region has the DNA TGTGCCAGCAGTTACCGACGGGCCAAAAACATTCAGTACTTC. Protein: CASSYRRAKNIQYF.